Listed here is a single T cell receptor beta chain. The record originates from a study of blood T cell repertoires in COVID-19. Background on the study: Researchers got acute and convalescent COVID-19 samples from the United States, Italy and Spain.

V shed 0 bases and J shed 7 bases, with 12 bases lying between them. The CDR3 sequence is 14 residues long. Per germline, CDR1 ENHRY and CDR2 SYGVKD. How the authors handled the data: Estimation of nucleated cell counts was performed using reference gene primer amplification. The protocol was immunoSEQ multiplex PCR, while the TCRdb copy is restricted to in-frame clones and leaves out a portion. V and J calls and clone size are those listed in that table; D and trimming were worked out from the DNA. Of approximately 320,000 clones detected, 89% appear once; the ten largest clones hold 11%. J is TRBJ1-1 and V is TRBV10-3; no clear D. Sequenced sample: peripheral blood. The clonotype was recovered from a woman in her 30s with COVID-19, enrolled during active disease. The CDR3, as DNA: TGTGCCATCAGTGAGTCGCCCGGGGAACTTGAAGCTTTCTTT. It encodes CAISESPGELEAFF.